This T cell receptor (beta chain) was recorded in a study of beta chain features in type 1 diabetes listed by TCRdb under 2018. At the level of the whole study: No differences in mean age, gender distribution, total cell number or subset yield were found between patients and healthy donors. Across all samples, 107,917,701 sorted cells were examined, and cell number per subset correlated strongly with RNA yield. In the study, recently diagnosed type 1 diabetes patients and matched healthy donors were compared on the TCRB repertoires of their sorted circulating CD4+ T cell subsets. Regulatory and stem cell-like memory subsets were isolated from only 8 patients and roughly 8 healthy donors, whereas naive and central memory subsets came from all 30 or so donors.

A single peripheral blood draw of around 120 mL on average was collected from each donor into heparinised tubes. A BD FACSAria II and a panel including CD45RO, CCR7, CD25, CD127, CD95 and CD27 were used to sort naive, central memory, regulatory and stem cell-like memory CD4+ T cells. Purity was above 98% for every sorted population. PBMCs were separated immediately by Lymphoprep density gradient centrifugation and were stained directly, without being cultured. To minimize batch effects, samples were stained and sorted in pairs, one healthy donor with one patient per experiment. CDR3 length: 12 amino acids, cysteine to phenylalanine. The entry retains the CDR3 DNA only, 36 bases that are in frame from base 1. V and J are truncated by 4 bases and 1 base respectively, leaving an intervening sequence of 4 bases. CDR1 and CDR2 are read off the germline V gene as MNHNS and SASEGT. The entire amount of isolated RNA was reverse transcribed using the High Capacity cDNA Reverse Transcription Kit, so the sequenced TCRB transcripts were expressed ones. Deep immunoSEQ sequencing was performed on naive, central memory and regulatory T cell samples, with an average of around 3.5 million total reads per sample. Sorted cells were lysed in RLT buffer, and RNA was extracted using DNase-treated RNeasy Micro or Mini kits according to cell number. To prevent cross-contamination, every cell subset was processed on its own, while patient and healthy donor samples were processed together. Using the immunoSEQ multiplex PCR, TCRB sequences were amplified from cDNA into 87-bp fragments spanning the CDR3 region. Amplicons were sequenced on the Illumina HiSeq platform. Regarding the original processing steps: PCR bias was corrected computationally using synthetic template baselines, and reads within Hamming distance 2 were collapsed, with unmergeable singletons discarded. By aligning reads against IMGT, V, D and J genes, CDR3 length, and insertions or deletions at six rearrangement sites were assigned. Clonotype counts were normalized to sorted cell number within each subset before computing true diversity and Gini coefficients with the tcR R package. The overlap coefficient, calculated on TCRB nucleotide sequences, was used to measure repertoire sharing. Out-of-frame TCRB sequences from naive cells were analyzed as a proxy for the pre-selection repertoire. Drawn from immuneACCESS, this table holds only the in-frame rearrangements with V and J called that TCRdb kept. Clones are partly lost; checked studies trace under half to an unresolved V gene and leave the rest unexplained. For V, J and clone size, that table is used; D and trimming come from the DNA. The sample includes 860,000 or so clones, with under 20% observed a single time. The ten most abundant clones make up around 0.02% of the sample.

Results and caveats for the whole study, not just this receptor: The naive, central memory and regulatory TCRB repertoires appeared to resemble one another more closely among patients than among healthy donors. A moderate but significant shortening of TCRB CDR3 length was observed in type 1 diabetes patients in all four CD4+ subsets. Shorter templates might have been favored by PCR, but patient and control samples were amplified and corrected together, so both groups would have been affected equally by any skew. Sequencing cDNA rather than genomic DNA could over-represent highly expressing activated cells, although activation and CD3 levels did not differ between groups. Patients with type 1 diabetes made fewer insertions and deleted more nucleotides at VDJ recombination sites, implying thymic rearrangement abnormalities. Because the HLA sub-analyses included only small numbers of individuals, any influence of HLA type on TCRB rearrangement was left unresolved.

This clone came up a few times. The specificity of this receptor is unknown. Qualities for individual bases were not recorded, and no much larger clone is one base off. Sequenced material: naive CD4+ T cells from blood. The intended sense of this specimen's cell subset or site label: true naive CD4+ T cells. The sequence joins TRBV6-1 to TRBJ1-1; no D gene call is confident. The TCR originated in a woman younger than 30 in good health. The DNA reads TGTGCCAGCAGTGCCGGGAACACTGAAGCTTTCTTT. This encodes CASSAGNTEAFF.